The sequence of this T cell receptor (beta chain) was determined in a study of control samples from healthy donors and cancer patients. The CDR3 runs to 13 residues. Per the germline V gene, CDR1 is SQVTM and CDR2 is ANQGSEA. Between the trimmed V and J ends, which lost 5 bases and 0 bases, there was a span of 10 bases. Some clones are missing from TCRdb's copy, which holds only in-frame ones; the method was immunoSEQ multiplex PCR. This table has 110,000 or so clones, around nine tenths appearing once. The TCR sequence derives from a woman aged 45-60 years in good health. The chain carries TRBV29-1 and TRBJ1-1; TRBD1 might be the D (6 bases). The sample comprised blood. CDR3 in DNA: TGCAGCGTTCACCCAGGGGTGAACACTGAAGCTTTCTTT. Residues: CSVHPGVNTEAFF.